This TCR beta chain was sequenced for a study of vaccination and CD4 T cells after COVID-19. Comment on this clonotype: The antigen is unknown.

Treatment meaning: roughly 11-day PBMC culture with coronavirus spike peptide pools or control peptides (ViraFEST assay). Sequencing of the DNA from cultured CD4+ T cells was carried out with the Oncomine TCR Beta short-read assay. TCRdb independently ran MiXCR on the PCR reads; one entry per CDR3 protein. The data contain thousands of distinct CDR3 sequences, roughly 50% of them singletons. The CDR3 totals 16 residues. Unmatched junction bases numbered 13, after V lost 6 bases and J lost 5 bases. Germline values: CDR1 MDHEN, CDR2 SYDVKM. This clonotype was obtained from a human donor who had recovered from COVID-19. The rearrangement joins TRBV28 to TRBJ2-5; 9 nucleotides align to TRBD2. Sequencing was carried out using CD4+ T cells from blood, cultured in vitro. CDR3: CASRSSRGGAGETQYF. CDR3 bases: TGTGCCAGCAGGTCGTCCCGCGGGGGGGCAGGGGAGACCCAGTACTTC.